The 30 T cell receptor beta chains reported below all come from one sample, sequenced in a study of regulatory T cells in long-lasting Graves disease. Stated time point: newly diagnosed GD, antithyroid drugs for less than 3 months. Preparation of the TCR library used RNA extracted from PBMCs. According to the study, TCR beta libraries were built with iRepertoire HTBI primers and CDR3-region Arm-PCR. MiXCR, applied by TCRdb to the multiplex PCR reads, yields one record per CDR3 protein. The repertoire holds 350,000 to 550,000 distinct CDR3 sequences, 14% seen once, with around a sixth in the top ten. These records were also assigned to another study, of T cells in Graves' hyperthyroidism and ophthalmopathy.

The sequencing here drew on peripheral blood mononuclear cells (PBMCs), taken at new diagnosis, from a patient treated with antithyroid drugs. The source is a woman between 45 and 60 years old with Graves disease.

The chain is built from TRBV18 and TRBJ1-3; the D gene is possibly TRBD1 (5 bases). The V gene lost 0 bases and the J gene lost 0 bases, with 9 bases spanning the gap. This CDR3 is 16 amino acids long. Germline CDR1 is KGHSH and CDR2 is LQKENI. The CDR3 DNA reads TGTGCCAGCTCACCACCGGACAAGAGCTCTGGAAACACCATATATTTT. Amino acid sequence: CASSPPDKSSGNTIYF. The full variable domain, with the rest looked up from reference TRBV18 and TRBJ1-3, is NAGVMQNPRHLVRRRGQEARLRCSPMKGHSHVYWYRQLPEEGLKFMVYLQKENIIDESGMPKERFSAEFPKEGPSILRIQQVVRGDSAAYFCASSPPDKSSGNTIYFGEGSWLTVV.

V and J are TRBV6-2 or TRBV6-3 and TRBJ2-7; TRBD2 is a possible D gene (6 bases). Trimming took off 0 bases at V and 3 bases at J, with 12 bases between the two ends. Per germline, CDR1 MNHEY and CDR2 SVGEGT. This CDR3 comprises 15 residues. The CDR3 DNA sequence: TGTGCCAGCAGTTACTCGGAGGCCGGGGGCTACGAGCAGTACTTC. It is translated as CASSYSEAGGYEQYF.

This clonotype was counted at least ten times. V usage is TRBV20-1 and J usage is TRBJ1-1; no firm D call. Trimming took off 3 bases at V and 5 bases at J, with 13 bases between the two ends. CDR1 is DFQATT, CDR2 SNEGSKA, per germline (reference sequence). The CDR3 covers 13 residues. As DNA, the CDR3 is TGCAGTGCTAGTGCCCCGGGAGGGACTGAAGCTTTCTTT. It translates to CSASAPGGTEAFF.

In this sample, this clonotype turned up a few times. Here the CDR3 reads CASSPLHRVNAGANVLTF. The CDR3 bases are TGTGCCAGCAGCCCGTTGCACAGGGTAAATGCTGGGGCCAACGTCCTGACTTTC. The rearrangement uses TRBV5-4 and TRBJ2-6, with D possibly being TRBD1 (6 bases). Trimming removed 4 bases at V and 2 bases at J, with 19 bases between. This CDR3 is 18 amino acids long. Per the germline V gene, CDR1 is SGHNT and CDR2 is YYREEE (reference sequence).

This clonotype was detected a few times. The chain is built from TRBV27 and TRBJ2-2; tentative D call: TRBD2 (5 bases). The V and J ends lost 10 bases and 6 bases respectively, with 21 bases between them. The CDR3 is 15 amino acids. CDR1 is MNHEY and CDR2 is SMNVEV in the germline V gene (reference sequence). This CDR3 is CATTPRASGAGELFF. In DNA form, the CDR3 reads TGTGCCACCACCCCCCGGGCTTCCGGGGCCGGGGAGCTGTTTTTT.

This clonotype came up many times. V and J are TRBV12-5 and TRBJ2-7; D possibly corresponds to TRBD2 (5 bases). This CDR3 comprises 13 residues. CDR1 and CDR2 (germline): LGHNT, FRNRAP. With 5 bases removed from V and 5 bases from J, the gap between germline ends came to 13 bases. The CDR3 DNA reads TGTGCTAGTGGTCCCCCAGAGGGAAACGAGCAGTACTTC. Encoded protein: CASGPPEGNEQYF.

This chain connects TRBV6-2 or TRBV6-3 to TRBJ2-3; 9 nucleotides line up with TRBD2. Germline lookup yields CDR1 MNHEY and CDR2 SVGEGT. The V gene end was trimmed by 7 bases and the J gene end by 4 bases; junction bases not matched to a gene: 9. The CDR3 spans 15 residues. CDR3 nucleotide sequence: TGTGCCAGCACCGCCCTTGCGGGAGGGTCAGATACGCAGTATTTT. It is translated as CASTALAGGSDTQYF.

The J gene is TRBJ2-1, the V gene TRBV25-1; 7 bases match TRBD2. Germline CDR1 is MGHDK and CDR2 is SYGVNS. V lost 6 bases, J lost 5 bases, and 13 bases stayed unmatched. There are 16 residues in the CDR3. This chain's CDR3 is CASRGPGGPTHNEQFF. The CDR3 coding sequence is TGTGCCAGCAGGGGTCCGGGGGGTCCTACCCACAATGAGCAGTTCTTC.

This clonotype was detected a few times. The chain is built from TRBV10-3 and TRBJ1-5; TRBD1 matches 12 bases. There are 16 residues in the CDR3. Germline CDR1 reads ENHRY; CDR2 reads SYGVKD. J was trimmed by 7 bases and V by 3 bases; bases with no gene match: 7. CDR3 residues: CAISETGTGGGQPQHF. The CDR3, as DNA: TGTGCCATCAGTGAAACCGGGACAGGGGGCGGGCAGCCCCAGCATTTT.

This clonotype was found many times. The gene calls are TRBV30 and TRBJ1-1; D gene ambiguous. This CDR3 is 13 amino acids long. Germline V CDR1 and CDR2: GTSNPN, SVGIG (reference sequence). V dropped 2 bases and J dropped 2 bases, with 9 bases sitting between them. The CDR3 is CAWSTPANTEAFF. As DNA, the CDR3 is TGTGCCTGGAGTACCCCAGCTAACACTGAAGCTTTCTTT.

The J gene is TRBJ2-4, the V gene TRBV7-2, with D tentatively TRBD2 (7 bases). Germline assignment: CDR1 SGHTA and CDR2 FQGNSA. V lost 1 base and J lost 5, with 18 bases in between. CDR3 length: 17 amino acids. Here the CDR3 reads CASSLDSGGRSQNIQYF. The CDR3 nucleotides read TGTGCCAGCAGCTTAGATTCCGGGGGGCGGAGCCAAAACATTCAGTACTTC.

This clonotype was detected a few times. The chain links TRBV18 to TRBJ2-1; 7 bases map to TRBD2. J was trimmed by 5 bases and V by 0 bases; bases with no gene match: 7. The germline V gene has CDR1 KGHSH and CDR2 LQKENI. The CDR3 is 16 residues long. The CDR3 sequence is CASSPPAGGGDNEQFF. The CDR3 DNA is TGTGCCAGCTCACCACCGGCTGGGGGGGGTGACAATGAGCAGTTCTTC.

This clonotype was picked up many times. The gene calls are TRBV6-2 or TRBV6-3 and TRBJ2-1, with D perhaps TRBD1 or TRBD2 (5 bases each). Germline V gene sequence: CDR1 MNHEY, CDR2 SVGEGT. With 2 bases removed from V and 7 bases from J, the gap between germline ends came to 6 bases. The CDR3 contains 12 residues. CDR3 region: CASSYEGNEQFF. For the CDR3, the DNA is TGTGCCAGCAGTTACGAGGGGAATGAGCAGTTCTTC.

This clonotype was detected many times. V and J are TRBV20-1 and TRBJ2-1; possibly TRBD2 for D (5 bases). The V gene's germline CDR1 is DFQATT and CDR2 SNEGSKA (reference sequence). This CDR3 is 12 amino acids long. Trimming took 6 bases from V and 10 from J, leaving 16 bases between them. The CDR3 DNA reads TGCAGTGCCCCCGGGGTCGGATGGGAGCAGTTCTTC. The encoded protein is CSAPGVGWEQFF.

A note on this clonotype: A read error may produce the germline difference seen at one junction end. The chain carries TRBV4-1 and TRBJ2-7; the D is unclear. The CDR3 runs 13 residues. From germline, CDR1 is MGHRA and CDR2 YSYEKL. The CDR3 region has the DNA TGCGCCAGCAGCCAAGCGTCCTTCTACGAGCAGTATTTC. Translated, it gives CASSQASFYEQYF.

Many counts were recorded for this clonotype. The rearrangement uses TRBV28 and TRBJ1-4; unclear D gene. Germline CDR1 reads MDHEN; CDR2 reads SYDVKM. Trimming left V 1 base short and J 8 bases short, with 14 bases between. CDR3 length equals 15 residues. The CDR3: CASSLSDNYPEKLFF. CDR3 nucleotide sequence: TGTGCCAGCAGTTTATCAGATAATTATCCCGAAAAACTGTTTTTT. Combining the CDR3 with reference TRBV28 and TRBJ1-4 gives the whole variable domain DVKVTQSSRYLVKRTGEKVFLECVQDMDHENMFWYRQDPGLGLRLIYFSYDVKMKEKGDIPEGYSVSREKKERFSLILESASTNQTSMYLCASSLSDNYPEKLFFGSGTQLSVL.

V gene TRBV4-1 combines with J gene TRBJ1-2; a possible D gene is TRBD1 (5 bases). Germline CDR1 reads MGHRA; CDR2 reads YSYEKL. Trimming pared 1 base from V and 8 bases from J, leaving 14 bases between. The CDR3 spans 14 residues. In nucleotides, the CDR3 is TGCGCCAGCAGCCAAGTTGGGGGGGGAGAGGGCTACACCTTC. Translating it yields CASSQVGGGEGYTF.

This clonotype was recorded many times. V and J are TRBV12-3 or TRBV12-4 and TRBJ2-1; 9 bases fit TRBD2. CDR3 size: 13 residues. V lost 8 bases and J lost 4; bases outside the gene matches: 3. In nucleotides, the CDR3 is TGTGCCAGCCGGACTAGCGAATACAATGAGCAGTTCTTC. As protein: CASRTSEYNEQFF.

This clonotype was seen only a few times. The chain combines TRBV5-6 with TRBJ1-2; D is ambiguous. There are 15 residues in the CDR3. The V end lost 1 base, the J end lost 5 bases, and 15 bases lay between the germline ends. Germline CDR1 reads SGHDT; CDR2 reads YYEEEE. The CDR3 sequence: CASSLTTSLGYGYTF. For the CDR3, the DNA is TGTGCCAGCAGCTTGACAACCTCTCTGGGGTATGGCTACACCTTC.

This clonotype was detected only a few times. This rearrangement joins TRBV10-1 to TRBJ2-1; D gene ambiguous. Trimming took 3 bases from V and 0 from J, leaving 6 bases between them. There are 14 residues in the CDR3. The germline V gene encodes CDR1 WNHNN and CDR2 SYGVQD (reference sequence). CDR3 sequence (DNA): TGCGCCAGCAGTGATACCTACTCCTACAATGAGCAGTTCTTC. Translated, it gives CASSDTYSYNEQFF.

The sample holds a few counts of this clonotype. This sequence joins TRBV19 and TRBJ2-1, with D tentatively TRBD2 (6 bases). There are 14 residues in the CDR3. Looked up from germline, CDR1 is LNHDA and CDR2 is SQIVND (reference sequence). Trimming shortened V by 1 base and J by 8 bases, and 12 bases separated the two germline ends. Written as DNA, the CDR3 is TGTGCCAGTAGTATAGTGGGGGGAGAGTATGAGCAGTTCTTC. Amino acids: CASSIVGGEYEQFF.

This clonotype was observed at least ten times. The chain combines TRBV6-2 or TRBV6-3 with TRBJ2-1; no clear D. The germline V and J ends were trimmed by 4 bases and 6 bases, with 16 bases remaining between them. Germline values: CDR1 MNHEY, CDR2 SVGEGT. There are 15 residues in the CDR3. CDR3: CASSSSGLPPNEQFF. The CDR3 region has the DNA TGTGCCAGCAGTTCCTCCGGGCTGCCCCCCAATGAGCAGTTCTTC.

This clonotype came up many times. The V gene is TRBV28, the J gene TRBJ2-3; TRBD2 agrees at 14 bases. The CDR3 spans 22 residues. V lost 0 bases and J lost 4; bases outside the gene matches: 18. The germline gives CDR1 MDHEN, CDR2 SYDVKM. The CDR3 DNA reads as TGTGCCAGCAGTTTATGGCAACCGGGACTAGCGGGAGAAGTGGTCAAATCAGATACGCAGTATTTT. The encoded protein is CASSLWQPGLAGEVVKSDTQYF. Looking up the rest from reference TRBV28 and TRBJ2-3 gives the full variable domain: DVKVTQSSRYLVKRTGEKVFLECVQDMDHENMFWYRQDPGLGLRLIYFSYDVKMKEKGDIPEGYSVSREKKERFSLILESASTNQTSMYLCASSLWQPGLAGEVVKSDTQYFGPGTRLTVL.

This clonotype showed up just a few times. The rearrangement joins TRBV6-4 to TRBJ1-2, with TRBD1 identical over 7 bases. Germline trimming cut 4 bases from V and 5 bases from J; bases unmatched to any gene: 4. The CDR3 sequence is 13 residues long. Germline values: CDR1 MRHNA, CDR2 SNTAGT. As DNA, the CDR3 is TGTGCCAGCAGTGGAGTCAGGGGGTATGGCTACACCTTC. This sequence encodes CASSGVRGYGYTF.

This clonotype was counted ten times or more. The V and J genes are TRBV6-1 and TRBJ2-7, with TRBD1 matching over 7 bases. CDR1 and CDR2 (germline): MNHNS, SASEGT. The CDR3 runs to 16 residues. The V gene end was trimmed by 6 bases and the J gene end by 1 base; junction bases not matched to a gene: 12. The CDR3, as DNA: TGTGCCAGCAGCCGAAGTCCGGGACAGAATTCCTACGAGCAGTACTTC. It is translated as CASSRSPGQNSYEQYF.

This clonotype was seen only a few times. J is TRBJ1-3 and V is TRBV4-1, with D unresolved. Trimming pared 6 bases from V and 0 bases from J, leaving 9 bases between. The CDR3 length is 14 residues. Germline CDR1 reads MGHRA; CDR2 reads YSYEKL. CDR3 bases: TGCGCCAGCAGGGCAATACCCTCTGGAAACACCATATATTTT. Residues: CASRAIPSGNTIYF.

To note about this clonotype: Likely a read error: the CDR3 ends without its conserved phenylalanine or tryptophan. The genes are TRBV7-9 and TRBJ2-3, with D maybe TRBD2 (6 bases). The germline CDR1 and CDR2 sequences are SEHNR and FQNEAQ (reference sequence). This CDR3 is built from 14 residues. V was cut by 5 bases and J by 0 bases, with 9 bases left in between. The chain's CDR3 is CASSQSGSTDTQYS. CDR3 nucleotides: TGTGCCAGCAGCCAGAGCGGGAGCACAGATACGCAGTATTCT.

The CDR3 region has the DNA TGTGCCAGCAGTGTACAGGGGGCTTACAATGGGGAGCTGTTTTTT. Its protein is CASSVQGAYNGELFF. The J gene is TRBJ2-2, the V gene TRBV2, with 9 bases identical to TRBD1. V shed 4 bases, J shed 8 bases, and the junction held 8 bases outside the gene matches. This CDR3 has 15 residues. Per the germline V gene, CDR1 is SNHLY and CDR2 is FYNNEI.

J is TRBJ2-2 and V is TRBV5-1; TRBD2 matches 7 bases. The CDR3 has 16 amino acids. Germline CDR1 reads SGHRS; CDR2 reads YFSETQ. Trimming cost V 4 bases and J 0 bases; bases outside gene matches: 6. The CDR3 sequence is CASSARLATNTGELFF. CDR3 nucleotides: TGCGCCAGCAGCGCCAGACTAGCTACGAACACCGGGGAGCTGTTTTTT.

This clonotype was observed many times. This chain connects TRBV28 to TRBJ2-1; 7 bases align to TRBD1. The CDR3 is 15 amino acids. Looked up from germline, CDR1 is MDHEN and CDR2 is SYDVKM. J gave up 4 bases and V 6 bases, and 9 bases lay outside the gene matches. The CDR3 region has the DNA TGTGCCAGCAGAGGGCTCTCCAGGGGGTACAATGAGCAGTTCTTC. Translating gives CASRGLSRGYNEQFF. Using reference TRBV28 and TRBJ2-1 for the parts outside the CDR3, the full variable domain is DVKVTQSSRYLVKRTGEKVFLECVQDMDHENMFWYRQDPGLGLRLIYFSYDVKMKEKGDIPEGYSVSREKKERFSLILESASTNQTSMYLCASRGLSRGYNEQFFGPGTRLTVL.